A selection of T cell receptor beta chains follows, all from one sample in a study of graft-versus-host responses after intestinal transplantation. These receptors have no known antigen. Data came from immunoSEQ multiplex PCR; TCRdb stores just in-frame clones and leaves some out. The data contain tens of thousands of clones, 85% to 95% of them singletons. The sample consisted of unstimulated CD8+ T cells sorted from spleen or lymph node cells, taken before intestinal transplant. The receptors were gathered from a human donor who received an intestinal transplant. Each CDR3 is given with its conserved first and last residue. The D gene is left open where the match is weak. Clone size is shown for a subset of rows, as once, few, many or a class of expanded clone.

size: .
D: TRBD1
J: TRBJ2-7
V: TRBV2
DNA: TGTGCCACTGACGGGACAGGCCCTTCCTACGAGCAGTACTTC
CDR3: CATDGTGPSYEQYF

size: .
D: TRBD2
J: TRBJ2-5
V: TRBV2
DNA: TGTGCCAGCAGTGTCAAGCGGGAGGGAGAGACCCAGTACTTC
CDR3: CASSVKREGETQYF

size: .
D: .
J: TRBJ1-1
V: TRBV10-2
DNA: TGCGCCAGCAGTGAGTCTATTGAAGCTTTCTTT
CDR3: CASSESIEAFF

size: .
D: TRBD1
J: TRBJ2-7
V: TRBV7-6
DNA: TGTGCCAGCAGCCAGACTACAGGGGGCCTTTACGAGCAGTACTTC
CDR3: CASSQTTGGLYEQYF

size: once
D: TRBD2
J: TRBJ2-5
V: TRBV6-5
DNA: TGTGCCAGCAGTTACTTGACTAGCGGGAAGGGGACCCAGTACTTC
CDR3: CASSYLTSGKGTQYF

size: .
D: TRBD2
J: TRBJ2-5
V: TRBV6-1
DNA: TGTGCCAGCAGTGAAGAATGGACTAGTTACGAGACCCAGTACTTC
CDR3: CASSEEWTSYETQYF

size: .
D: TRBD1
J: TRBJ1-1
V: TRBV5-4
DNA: TGTGCCAGCAGCCCCCGAGGGTGGGACAGGAACACTGAAGCTTTCTTT
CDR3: CASSPRGWDRNTEAFF

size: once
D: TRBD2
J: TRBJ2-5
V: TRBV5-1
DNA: TGCGCCAGCAGCCGGACTAGCGGGATTCGTTTGGAGACCCAGTACTTC
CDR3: CASSRTSGIRLETQYF

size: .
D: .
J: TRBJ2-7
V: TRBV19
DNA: TGTGCCAGTAGTATGGGGCAGGGCCTCTCCTACGAGCAGTACTTC
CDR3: CASSMGQGLSYEQYF

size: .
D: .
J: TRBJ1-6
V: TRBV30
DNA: TGTGCCTGGAGTGACCTCCCCAGTTCACCCCTCCACTTT
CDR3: CAWSDLPSSPLHF

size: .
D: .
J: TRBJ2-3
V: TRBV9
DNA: TGTGCCAGCAGCCAAGAACAGGGGGGGACAGATACGCAGTATTTT
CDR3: CASSQEQGGTDTQYF

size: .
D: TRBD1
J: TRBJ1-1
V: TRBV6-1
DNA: TGTGCCAGCAGTGAAGGGATACCGGGACAGGGGTTCTACACTGAAGCTTTCTTT
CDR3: CASSEGIPGQGFYTEAFF

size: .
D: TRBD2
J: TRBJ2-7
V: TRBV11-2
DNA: TGTGCCAGCAGCTCGCTAGCGGGGGGTCAATACGAGCAGTACTTC
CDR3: CASSSLAGGQYEQYF

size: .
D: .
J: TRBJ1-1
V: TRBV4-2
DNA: TGTGCCAGCAGCCAAGATCCAGTTGTAACGAACACTGAAGCTTTCTTT
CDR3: CASSQDPVVTNTEAFF

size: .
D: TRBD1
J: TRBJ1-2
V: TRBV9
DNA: TGTGCCAGCAGCGGGACAGGGGGCGCATCGAGGGGCTACACCTTC
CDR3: CASSGTGGASRGYTF

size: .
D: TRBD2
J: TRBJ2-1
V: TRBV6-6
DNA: TGTGCCAGCAGTTTCAATCTAGCGGGGCACAATGAGCAGTTCTTC
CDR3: CASSFNLAGHNEQFF

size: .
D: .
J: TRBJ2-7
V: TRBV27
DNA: TGTGCCAGCAGTAGGACTAACTCCTACGAGCAGTACTTC
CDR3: CASSRTNSYEQYF

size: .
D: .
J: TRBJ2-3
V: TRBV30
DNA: TGTGCCTGGAGTGTTGGTGCGGATACGCAGTATTTT
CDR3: CAWSVGADTQYF

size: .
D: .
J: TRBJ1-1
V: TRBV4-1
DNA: TGCGCCAGCAGCATTGTGGGCGGGAACAGTGAAGCTTTCTTT
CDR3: CASSIVGGNSEAFF

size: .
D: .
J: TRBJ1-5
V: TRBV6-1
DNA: TGTGCCAGCGGACGAGTGGAGGGGAGCAATCAGCCCCAGCATTTT
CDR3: CASGRVEGSNQPQHF

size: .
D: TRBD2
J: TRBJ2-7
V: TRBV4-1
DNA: TGCGCCAGCAGCCAAGAAGAGACTAGCGGACTCGAGCTATACGAGCAGTACTTC
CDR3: CASSQEETSGLELYEQYF

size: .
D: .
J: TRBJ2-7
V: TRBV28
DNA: TGTGCCAGCAGTCTAGACGTCTCCTACGAGCAGTACTTC
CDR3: CASSLDVSYEQYF

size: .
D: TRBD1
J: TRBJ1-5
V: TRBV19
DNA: TGTGCCAGTAGTTTACTCCAGGGCGACAGGGCTAATCAGCCCCAGCATTTT
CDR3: CASSLLQGDRANQPQHF

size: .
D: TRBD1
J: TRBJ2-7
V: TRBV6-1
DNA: TGTGCCACACAGGGGGACTTGGGATCCTACGAGCAGTACTTC
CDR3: CATQGDLGSYEQYF

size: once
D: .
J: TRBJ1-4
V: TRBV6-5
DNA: TGTGCCAGCAGTTTCCACCCAGGGATAAATGAAAAACTGTTTTTT
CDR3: CASSFHPGINEKLFF

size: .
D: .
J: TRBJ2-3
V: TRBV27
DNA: TGTGCCAGCAGTTTATATTATACAGATACGCAGTATTTT
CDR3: CASSLYYTDTQYF

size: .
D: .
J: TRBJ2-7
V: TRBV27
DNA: TGTGCCAGCAGTTTACAGGACGGACATTTAGAGCAGTACTTC
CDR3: CASSLQDGHLEQYF

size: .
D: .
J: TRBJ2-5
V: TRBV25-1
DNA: TGTGCCAGCAGTGAGGGCCCTCCGGGGGAGACCCAGTACTTC
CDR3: CASSEGPPGETQYF

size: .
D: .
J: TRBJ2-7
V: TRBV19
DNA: TGTGCCAGTAGTGCCGGTGTCCAGGGCTACGAGCAGTACTTC
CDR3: CASSAGVQGYEQYF

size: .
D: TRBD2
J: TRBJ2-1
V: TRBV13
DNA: TGTGCCAGCAGCTTAGAGGCGGGGACTAGCGGGTCACGACACGACAATGAGCAGTTCTTC
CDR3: CASSLEAGTSGSRHDNEQFF

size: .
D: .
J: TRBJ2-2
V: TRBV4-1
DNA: TGCGCCAGCAGCCAAGGGACTGGCGGTAACACCGGGGAGCTGTTTTTT
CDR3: CASSQGTGGNTGELFF

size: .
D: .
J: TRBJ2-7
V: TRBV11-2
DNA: TGTGCCAGCAGCTTTGGCAGGGGCTACGAGCAGTACTTC
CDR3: CASSFGRGYEQYF

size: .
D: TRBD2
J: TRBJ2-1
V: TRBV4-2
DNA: TGTGCAACCGCTGGTAGCGGGGACTCCTACAATGAGCAGTTCTTC
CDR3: CATAGSGDSYNEQFF

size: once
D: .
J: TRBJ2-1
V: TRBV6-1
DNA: TGTGCCAGCAGTGATCGGGACTTCTACAATGAGCAGTTCTTC
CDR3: CASSDRDFYNEQFF

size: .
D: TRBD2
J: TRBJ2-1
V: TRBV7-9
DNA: TGTGCCAGCAGCAATTCACTAGCGGGAGGGCCTGGTGAGCAGTTCTTC
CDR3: CASSNSLAGGPGEQFF

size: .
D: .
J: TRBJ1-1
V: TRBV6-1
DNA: TGTGCCAGCAGTGAATATTCTGGGCAGGCTGACACTGAAGCTTTCTTT
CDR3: CASSEYSGQADTEAFF

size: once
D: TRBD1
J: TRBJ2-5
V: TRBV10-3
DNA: TGTGCCTGCGGACAGGGGGGGGAGACCCAGTACTTC
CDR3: CACGQGGETQYF

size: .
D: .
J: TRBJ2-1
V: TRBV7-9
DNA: TGTGCCAGCAGCTCTGGACTGGATAATGAGCAGTTCTTC
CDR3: CASSSGLDNEQFF

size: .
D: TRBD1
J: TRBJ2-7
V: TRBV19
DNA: TGTGCCAGCGGGACAGGCTGGCAGCAGTACTTC
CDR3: CASGTGWQQYF

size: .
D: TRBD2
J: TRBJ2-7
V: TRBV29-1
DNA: TGCAGCGTTGAAGATCGGCTGGCGGGAGTCTACGAGCAGTACTTC
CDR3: CSVEDRLAGVYEQYF

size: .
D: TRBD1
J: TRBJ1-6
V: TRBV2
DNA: TGTGCCAGCATCCGGACAGGGGGGCTACTTAATTCACCCCTCCACTTT
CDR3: CASIRTGGLLNSPLHF

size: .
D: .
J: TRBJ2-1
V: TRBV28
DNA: TGTGCCAGCAGTTTCGCCGTAATACGGGATGAGCAGTTCTTC
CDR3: CASSFAVIRDEQFF

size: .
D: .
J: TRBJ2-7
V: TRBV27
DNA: TGTGCCAGCAGTCCAGGGTTCTCCTACGAGCAGTACTTC
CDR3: CASSPGFSYEQYF

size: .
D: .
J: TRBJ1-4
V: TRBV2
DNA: TGTGCCAGCTTCAGGGAACAAACTAATGAAAAACTGTTTTTT
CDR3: CASFREQTNEKLFF

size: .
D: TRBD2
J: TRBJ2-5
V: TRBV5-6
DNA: TGTGCCAGCAGCGAGTGGACTAGCGGGAATGAGACCCAGTACTTC
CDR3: CASSEWTSGNETQYF

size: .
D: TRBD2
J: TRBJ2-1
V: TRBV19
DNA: TGTGCCAGTAGTTCGGAACCGGGACTAGCGGCCCATGAGCAGTTCTTC
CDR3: CASSSEPGLAAHEQFF

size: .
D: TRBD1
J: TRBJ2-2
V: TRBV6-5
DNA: TGTGCCAGCAGCGTTACAGGGGCCGGGGAGCTGTTTTTT
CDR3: CASSVTGAGELFF

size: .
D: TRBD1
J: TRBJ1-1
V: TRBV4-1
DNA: TGCGCCAGCAGCCCCACTAGACAGGGGATAACTGAAGCTTTCTTT
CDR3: CASSPTRQGITEAFF

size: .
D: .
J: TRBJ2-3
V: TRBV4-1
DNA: TGCGCCAGCAGCCAACCGACTCTCACAGATACGCAGTATTTT
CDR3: CASSQPTLTDTQYF

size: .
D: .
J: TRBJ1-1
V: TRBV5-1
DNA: TGCGCCAGCAGCTTGTTCAGGGTGAACACTGAAGCTTTCTTT
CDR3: CASSLFRVNTEAFF

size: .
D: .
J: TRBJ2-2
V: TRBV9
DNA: TGTGCCAGCAGCGTAGGATGGGGCACCACCGGGGAGCTGTTTTTT
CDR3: CASSVGWGTTGELFF